These 26 T cell receptor beta chains originate from one sample sequenced in a study of early T cells in non-severe SARS-CoV-2 infection. TCRdb re-analysed the 5' RACE reads in MiXCR, keeping a single row per CDR3 protein. The sample has some 81,000 distinct CDR3 sequences, around a tenth seen once. The sample taken for sequencing was whole blood. These receptors all stem from an adult who was a healthcare worker with PCR-confirmed SARS-CoV-2 infection or an uninfected control (not recorded which).

This chain joins TRBV4-1 and TRBJ1-2; TRBD1 matches 11 bases. Trimming at V came to 4 bases and at J to 5 bases, leaving 12 bases not matched to a gene. This CDR3 has 17 residues. Germline V gene sequence: CDR1 MGHRA, CDR2 YSYEKL. The CDR3 spells CASSPSGQGALGYGYTF. CDR3 sequence (DNA): TGCGCCAGCAGCCCTTCCGGACAGGGGGCGCTTGGATATGGCTACACCTTC.

This clonotype was recorded at least ten times. V and J are TRBV20-1 and TRBJ2-7, with D unclear. Germline V lookup: CDR1 DFQATT, CDR2 SNEGSKA (reference sequence). V lost 0 bases and J 3 bases, leaving 12 bases between the germline ends. The CDR3 length is 14 residues. DNA of the CDR3: TGCAGTGCTAGAGATCGTTCTTTCGTCTACGAGCAGTACTTC. Translating gives CSARDRSFVYEQYF.

This clonotype has ten or more counts. The genes are TRBV12-3 or TRBV12-4 and TRBJ1-2, with a weak D call TRBD1 (6 bases). Trimming took off 4 bases at V and 7 bases at J, with 10 bases between the two ends. This CDR3 has 12 residues. The CDR3: CASSSGGAGYTF. DNA for the CDR3: TGTGCCAGCAGTTCCGGGGGGGCTGGCTACACCTTC.

The CDR3 DNA reads as TGTGCCAGCAGCTTTGGGGCTACAGGGAGTGGAGGCTACACCTTC. Encoded protein: CASSFGATGSGGYTF. The chain links TRBV7-9 to TRBJ1-2, with D possibly matching TRBD1 (6 bases). Trimming left V 3 bases short and J 8 bases short, with 19 bases between. Looked up from germline, CDR1 is SEHNR and CDR2 is FQNEAQ (reference sequence). CDR3 size: 15 residues.

The chain joins TRBV20-1 to TRBJ1-5; D not resolved. V lost 3 bases and J lost 1, with 13 bases in between. Per the germline V gene, CDR1 is DFQATT and CDR2 is SNEGSKA (reference sequence). The CDR3 length is 15 residues. DNA for the CDR3: TGCAGTGCTAGTTCCGGGAGCGGGAGCAATCAGCCCCAGCATTTT. It encodes CSASSGSGSNQPQHF.

J is TRBJ2-5 and V is TRBV20-1; no firm D call. Trimming stripped 3 bases from V and 5 bases from J, with 10 bases between. The CDR3 extends over 12 amino acids. From germline, CDR1 is DFQATT and CDR2 SNEGSKA (reference sequence). The CDR3, as DNA: TGCAGTGCTAGTGACGGCCGGGAGACCCAGTACTTC. Translation: CSASDGRETQYF.

This clonotype was counted ten times or more. The chain combines TRBV9 with TRBJ2-7; D gene ambiguous. Trimming pared 4 bases from V and 2 bases from J, leaving 13 bases between. Germline V lookup: CDR1 SGDLS, CDR2 YYNGEE. The CDR3 totals 14 residues. The CDR3 is CASSPLGTAYEQYF. The CDR3 coding sequence is TGTGCCAGCAGCCCCCTAGGAACCGCCTACGAGCAGTACTTC.

The DNA of the CDR3 is TGTGCCAGCAGTCCTAGCGTCGGTACGCAGTATTTT. Its translation is CASSPSVGTQYF. The chain is built from TRBV27 and TRBJ2-3, with D possibly matching TRBD2 (6 bases). Germline V gene sequence: CDR1 MNHEY, CDR2 SMNVEV (reference sequence). CDR3 length equals 12 residues. V was cut by 5 bases and J by 8 bases, with 11 bases left in between.

This clonotype has at least ten counts. The rearrangement joins TRBV5-5 to TRBJ1-1; 7 bases align to TRBD1. V shed 3 bases and J 4 bases; nucleotides not matched to a gene: 6. The V gene's germline CDR1 is SGHKS and CDR2 YYEKEE (reference sequence). This CDR3 contains 14 residues. As DNA, the CDR3 is TGTGCCAGCAGCTCCGACAGGGCGGGCACTGAAGCTTTCTTT. Protein: CASSSDRAGTEAFF.

This clonotype was seen ten or more times. J is TRBJ2-7 and V is TRBV7-2; maybe TRBD2 (7 bases). In germline, CDR1 is SGHTA, CDR2 FQGNSA. The CDR3 runs 15 residues. V was shortened by 5 bases and J by 5 bases, with 19 bases between the two germline ends. The CDR3: CASSGQRDAVDEQYF. The DNA of the CDR3 is TGTGCCAGCAGCGGACAGCGGGACGCCGTCGACGAGCAGTACTTC.

This clonotype occurred many times. In DNA, the CDR3 is TGTGCCAGCAGCGCCGGAGGACTAGCGGGACCCACCGGGGAGCTGTTTTTT. Translation: CASSAGGLAGPTGELFF. The chain employs TRBV9 and TRBJ2-2; 12 positions agree with TRBD2. V lost 3 bases to trimming and J lost 4 bases; unmatched junction nucleotides: 7. The CDR3 runs 17 residues. CDR1 and CDR2 (germline): SGDLS, YYNGEE.

This clonotype was counted many times. V gene TRBV6-1 combines with J gene TRBJ2-1; 12 nucleotides match TRBD2. CDR3 length: 15 residues. Germline CDR1 and CDR2: MNHNS and SASEGT. V was clipped by 2 bases and J by 8 bases; unmatched bases: 4. The CDR3 sequence is CASSELAGGPDEQFF. The CDR3 DNA sequence: TGTGCCAGCAGTGAACTAGCGGGAGGGCCGGATGAGCAGTTCTTC.

This clonotype was recorded a few times. V and J are TRBV7-8 and TRBJ2-6; 11 positions match TRBD1. Per the germline V gene, CDR1 is SGHVS and CDR2 is FQNEAQ. The CDR3 is 19 residues long. The junction had 6 bases not matched to a gene; V was cut back by 2 bases and J by 0 bases. The CDR3 nucleotides read TGTGCCAGCAGCTTACCACGGACAGGGGGCGTCTCTGGGGCCAACGTCCTGACTTTC. Amino acid sequence: CASSLPRTGGVSGANVLTF.

This clonotype has just a few counts. V usage is TRBV12-3 or TRBV12-4 and J usage is TRBJ2-5; 11 bases are a match to TRBD2. The CDR3 runs to 18 residues. The J segment lost 4 bases and the V segment lost 4 bases, leaving 14 bases of the junction unmatched. CDR3 coding DNA: TGTGCCAGCAGTTCACCACGACGACTAGCGGGGAAAAGAGAGACCCAGTACTTC. This codes for CASSSPRRLAGKRETQYF.

This clonotype was found many times. The junction does not match germline at one end; this may be a read error. The V call is TRBV20-1, the J call TRBJ1-3; D unclear. The V gene's germline CDR1 is DFQATT and CDR2 SNEGSKA (reference sequence). This CDR3 has 14 residues. The CDR3 region is CSARVGSSENTIYF. As DNA, the CDR3 is TGCAGTGCTAGAGTCGGAAGCTCTGAAAACACCATATATTTT.

The genes are TRBV7-8 and TRBJ2-3, with 14 nucleotides matching TRBD2. The junction had 5 bases not matched to a gene; V was cut back by 3 bases and J by 6 bases. The CDR3 has 16 amino acids. The germline V gene has CDR1 SGHVS and CDR2 FQNEAQ. CDR3 in amino acids: CASSLQRTSGRDTQYF. In nucleotides, the CDR3 is TGTGCCAGCAGCTTGCAAAGGACTAGCGGGAGGGATACGCAGTATTTT.

In this sample, this clonotype turned up many times. J is TRBJ1-5 and V is TRBV6-5; possible D gene TRBD1, 5 bases. Germline V gene lookup returns CDR1 MNHEY and CDR2 SVGAGI. With 5 bases removed from V and 6 bases from J, the gap between germline ends came to 11 bases. The CDR3 contains 13 residues. Here the CDR3 DNA reads TGTGCCAGCAGTCGACAGCGGGCTCAGCCCCAGCATTTT. Encoded protein: CASSRQRAQPQHF.

V gene TRBV9 combines with J gene TRBJ1-3, with TRBD1 matching over 8 bases. Germline assignment: CDR1 SGDLS and CDR2 YYNGEE. This CDR3 is built from 15 residues. The V gene end was trimmed by 4 bases and the J gene end by 0 bases; junction bases not matched to a gene: 3. CDR3 coding DNA: TGTGCCAGCAGCCCCGGGACAGGCTCTGGAAACACCATATATTTT. Its translation: CASSPGTGSGNTIYF. The whole variable domain, filled in from reference TRBV9 and TRBJ1-3, reads DSGVTQTPKHLITATGQRVTLRCSPRSGDLSVYWYQQSLDQGLQFLIQYYNGEERAKGNILERFSAQQFPDLHSELNLSSLELGDSALYFCASSPGTGSGNTIYFGEGSWLTVV.

The table lists this clonotype with a few counts. The chain combines TRBV7-3 with TRBJ2-3, with D hard to call. Germline loops: CDR1 SGHTA, CDR2 FQGTGA. V was trimmed by 1 base and J by 6 bases, leaving 8 bases between them. This CDR3 is built from 13 residues. CDR3 protein: CASSLNPGDTQYF. CDR3 nucleotides: TGTGCCAGCAGCTTAAATCCCGGCGATACGCAGTATTTT.

This chain links TRBV20-1 with TRBJ2-2; D possibly matches TRBD1 or TRBD2 (6 bases each). This CDR3 has 12 amino acids. Trimming took 5 bases from V and 7 from J, leaving 11 bases between them. The germline gives CDR1 DFQATT, CDR2 SNEGSKA (reference sequence). The CDR3 here is CSAPRGGGELFF. CDR3 coding DNA: TGCAGTGCTCCCAGGGGAGGCGGGGAGCTGTTTTTT.

This clonotype appeared many times. An end of the junction does not agree with germline; a read error may underlie this. The V gene is TRBV28, the J gene TRBJ2-4, with D tentatively TRBD1 or TRBD2 (5 bases each). Per germline, CDR1 MDHEN and CDR2 SYDVKM. The CDR3 sequence is 14 residues long. CDR3 sequence reads: CASRTTGARNIQYF. Written as DNA, the CDR3 is TGTGCCAGCAGAACTACCGGGGCCAGAAACATTCAGTACTTC. Using reference TRBV28 and TRBJ2-4 for the parts outside the CDR3, the full variable domain is DVKVTQSSRYLVKRTGEKVFLECVQDMDHENMFWYRQDPGLGLRLIYFSYDVKMKEKGDIPEGYSVSREKKERFSLILESASTNQTSMYLCASRTTGARNIQYFGAGTRLSVL.

This clonotype was seen only a few times. The chain links TRBV24-1 to TRBJ1-1, with unresolved D. Germline CDR1 is KGHDR and CDR2 is SFDVKD. V lost 9 bases and J lost 0, with 22 bases in between. There are 17 residues in the CDR3. CDR3 residues: CATPPSTTRRMNTEAFF. DNA of the CDR3: TGTGCCACCCCCCCCAGCACAACGAGGAGGATGAACACTGAAGCTTTCTTT.

This clonotype turned up a few times. V gene TRBV11-2 combines with J gene TRBJ2-3; D is ambiguous. Germline-derived CDR1 and CDR2 are SGHAT and FQNNGV. The CDR3 has 14 residues. Trimming cost V 2 bases and J 8 bases, with 14 bases left between them. CDR3 bases: TGTGCCAGCAGCTTACTTTACCCGCCAATTACGCAGTATTTT. Translation: CASSLLYPPITQYF.

This clonotype came up many times. The V and J genes are TRBV5-6 and TRBJ2-3, with unresolved D. This CDR3 is 13 amino acids long. CDR1 and CDR2 from the germline V gene are SGHDT and YYEEEE. Trimming stripped 1 base from V and 5 bases from J, with 8 bases between. CDR3 in DNA: TGTGCCAGCAGCTTGCTACCAGGAGATACGCAGTATTTT. Encoded protein: CASSLLPGDTQYF.

Many counts were recorded for this clonotype. This chain connects TRBV27 to TRBJ2-3; 8 bases align to TRBD2. Looked up from germline, CDR1 is MNHEY and CDR2 is SMNVEV (reference sequence). After removal of 5 bases from V and 2 bases from J, the junction contained 12 bases not matched to a gene. The CDR3 totals 17 residues. The DNA of the CDR3 is TGTGCCAGCAGTGGCCTAGCGGGCTCGATTAACACAGATACGCAGTATTTT. Amino acid sequence: CASSGLAGSINTDTQYF.

This clonotype was seen at least ten times. The chain recombines TRBV5-6 with TRBJ1-1; 9 bases agree with TRBD1. V shed 0 bases and J 4 bases; nucleotides not matched to a gene: 7. The V gene's germline CDR1 is SGHDT and CDR2 YYEEEE. The CDR3 is 16 residues long. CDR3 amino acids: CASSLEGTGSSTEAFF. CDR3 coding DNA: TGTGCCAGCAGCTTGGAAGGGACAGGGAGTTCCACTGAAGCTTTCTTT.